Sequencing of this T cell receptor (beta chain) was carried out in a study of shared clonotypes between healthy human individuals. About the research overall: Per donor, CD8 memory used one plate, CD8 naive used two, CD4 memory used three and CD4 naive used three. Study outcomes and limitations: Tissues were not sampled, only blood, and their repertoires likely differ. Researchers found naive subsets generally carried larger estimated richness than memory subsets.

Regarding this clone: What it binds is not known. Being one base from a much bigger clone, this may be a read error. Within the sample, other DNA sequences also encode this same CDR3.

The naive CD8 subset, CD45RO-negative cells positively selected for CCR7, excluded terminally differentiated effector memory CD45RA+ cells. The authors ran the assay at deep level. Libraries were prepared by immunoSEQ multiplex PCR; TCRdb keeps only in-frame clonotypes and omits some of them. The sample consists of around 2,000,000 clones, around 96% of them appearing once. V lost 2 bases, J lost 3 bases, and 6 bases lay in between. Germline CDR1 and CDR2: SGHNT and YYREEE (reference sequence). This CDR3 is built from 12 residues. V gene TRBV5-4 combines with J gene TRBJ2-7; no definite D call. The specimen was naive CD8+ T cells sorted from blood. The clonotype originates from a man between 18 and 29 years old in good health. The CDR3 here is CASSFGVYEQYF. The CDR3 DNA follows: TGTGCCAGCAGCTTTGGGGTCTACGAGCAGTACTTC.